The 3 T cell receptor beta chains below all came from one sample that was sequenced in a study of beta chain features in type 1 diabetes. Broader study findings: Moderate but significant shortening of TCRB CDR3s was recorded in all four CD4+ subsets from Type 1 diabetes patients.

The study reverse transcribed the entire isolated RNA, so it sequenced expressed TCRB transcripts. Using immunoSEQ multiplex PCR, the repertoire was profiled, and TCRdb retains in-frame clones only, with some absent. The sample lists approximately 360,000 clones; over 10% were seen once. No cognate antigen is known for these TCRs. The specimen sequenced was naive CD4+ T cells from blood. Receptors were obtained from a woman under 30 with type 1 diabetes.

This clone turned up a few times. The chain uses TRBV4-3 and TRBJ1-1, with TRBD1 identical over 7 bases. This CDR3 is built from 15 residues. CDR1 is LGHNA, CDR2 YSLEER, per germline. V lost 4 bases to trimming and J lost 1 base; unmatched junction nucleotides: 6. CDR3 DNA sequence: TGCGCCAGCAGCCTTACCGGGACAGCGAACACTGAAGCTTTCTTT. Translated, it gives CASSLTGTANTEAFF.

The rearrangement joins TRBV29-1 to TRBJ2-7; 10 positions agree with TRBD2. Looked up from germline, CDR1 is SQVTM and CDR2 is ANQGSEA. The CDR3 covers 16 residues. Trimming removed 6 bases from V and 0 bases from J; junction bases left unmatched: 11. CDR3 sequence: CSVEITSGAVSYEQYF. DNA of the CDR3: TGCAGCGTCGAAATCACTAGCGGGGCGGTCTCCTACGAGCAGTACTTC.

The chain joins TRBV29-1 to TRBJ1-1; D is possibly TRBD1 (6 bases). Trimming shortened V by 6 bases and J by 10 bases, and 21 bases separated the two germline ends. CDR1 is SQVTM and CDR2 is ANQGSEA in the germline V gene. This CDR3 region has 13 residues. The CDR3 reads CSVLRGGQSRAFF. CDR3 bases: TGCAGCGTCCTACGTGGGGGCCAGTCTCGAGCTTTCTTT.